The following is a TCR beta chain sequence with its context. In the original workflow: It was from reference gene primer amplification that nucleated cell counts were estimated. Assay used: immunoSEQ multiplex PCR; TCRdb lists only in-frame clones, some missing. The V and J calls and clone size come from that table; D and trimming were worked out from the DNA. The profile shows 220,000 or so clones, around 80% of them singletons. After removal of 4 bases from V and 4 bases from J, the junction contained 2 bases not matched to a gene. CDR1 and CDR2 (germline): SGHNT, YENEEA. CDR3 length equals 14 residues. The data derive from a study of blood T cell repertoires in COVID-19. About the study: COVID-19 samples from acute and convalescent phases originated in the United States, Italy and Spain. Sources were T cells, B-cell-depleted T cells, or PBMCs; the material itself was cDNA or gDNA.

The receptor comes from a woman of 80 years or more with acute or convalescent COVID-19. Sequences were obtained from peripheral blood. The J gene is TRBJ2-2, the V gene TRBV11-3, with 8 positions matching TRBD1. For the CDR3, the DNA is TGTGCCAGCAGCTGGACAGGGAGCACCGGGGAGCTGTTTTTT. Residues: CASSWTGSTGELFF.